This TCR beta chain was recovered during a study of blood T cell repertoires in COVID-19. For the study at large: PBMCs, B-cell-depleted T cells, or T cells provided the cDNA or gDNA that made up the material.

Authors' data handling: Amplification of reference gene primers was used by the study to estimate nucleated cell counts. Profiling relied on immunoSEQ multiplex PCR, and the TCRdb table lists in-frame clones only, not all of them. The DNA was the basis for D and trimming; V, J and clone size are from that table. The table has roughly 160,000 clones, roughly 85% seen once. Which cohort a participant joined came from the clinical history participants gave. Either two negative PCRs, clearance, or symptom resolution qualified Cohort 3 donors as recovered. The CDR3 is 14 amino acids. Germline CDR1 is ENHRY and CDR2 is SYGVKD. Unmatched junction bases numbered 1, after V lost 2 bases and J lost 8 bases.

The TCR sequence derives from a man in his fifties or sixties who had recovered from COVID-19. V is TRBV10-3 and J is TRBJ1-6; the match to TRBD1 covers 9 bases. Sequenced input: PBMCs or T cells enriched from blood (not recorded which). CDR3 nucleotide sequence: TGTGCCATCAGTGAGGGGGACAGGGATTCACCCCTCCACTTT. It is translated as CAISEGDRDSPLHF.